Below are 27 T cell receptor beta chains sequenced from a single sample in a study of Graves' ophthalmopathy and Graves' hyperthyroidism. The authors amplified TCR beta CDR3 regions from RNA transcripts. Investigators did first-round RT-PCR with HTBI primers, then second-round multiplex PCR. In TCRdb, the multiplex PCR reads were re-called with MiXCR into one record per CDR3 protein. The repertoire holds approximately 460,000 distinct CDR3 sequences, with approximately 15% as singletons. The sequencing input was blood. These receptor sequences come from a woman aged 25-40 years with Graves' ophthalmopathy.

This clonotype was detected many times. This chain links TRBV28 with TRBJ1-5; a possible D gene is TRBD1 (5 bases). V gave up 4 bases and J gave up 6 bases, with 7 bases separating them. This CDR3 is 12 amino acids long. The germline V gene encodes CDR1 MDHEN and CDR2 SYDVKM. CDR3 sequence (DNA): TGTGCCAGCAGTTGGGGGAGTCAGCCCCAGCATTTT. This encodes CASSWGSQPQHF.

The table lists this clonotype with many counts. The rearrangement uses TRBV7-8 and TRBJ1-5; D is unclear. Germline values: CDR1 SGHVS, CDR2 FQNEAQ. This CDR3 is built from 17 residues. Trimming left V 3 bases short and J 0 bases short, with 15 bases between. CDR3 sequence (DNA): TGTGCCAGCAGCTTGACCGCGGGTTTATATAGCAATCAGCCCCAGCATTTT. This sequence encodes CASSLTAGLYSNQPQHF.

This clonotype was recorded at least ten times. J is TRBJ1-2 and V is TRBV15; D is uncertain. Germline CDR1 and CDR2: LNHNV and YYDKDF (reference sequence). This CDR3 contains 14 residues. V was pared by 8 bases and J by 4 bases, with 17 bases between. This CDR3 is CATATPGASYGYTF. The CDR3 DNA follows: TGTGCCACCGCCACTCCAGGAGCGAGCTATGGCTACACCTTC.

The chain employs TRBV6-1 and TRBJ1-1; 8 nucleotides agree with TRBD1. There are 14 residues in the CDR3. V trimming: 8 bases; J trimming: 3 bases; junction bases outside the gene matches: 8. Germline V gene data show CDR1 as MNHNS and CDR2 as SASEGT. The CDR3, as DNA: TGTGCCAGCCGGACAGGGCGATGGGACACTGAAGCTTTCTTT. Protein sequence: CASRTGRWDTEAFF.

This clonotype has at least ten counts. The rearrangement links TRBV11-1 to TRBJ2-6, with TRBD1 matching over 12 bases. The CDR3 has 16 residues. Germline CDR1 is SGHAT and CDR2 is FQDESV (reference sequence). The V gene end was trimmed by 11 bases and the J gene end by 4 bases; junction bases not matched to a gene: 9. This CDR3 reads CAARDRGRWGANVLTF. For the CDR3, the DNA is TGTGCCGCACGGGACAGGGGGCGTTGGGGGGCCAACGTCCTGACTTTC.

There are many counts of this clonotype. The DNA for the CDR3 is TGTGCCAGCAGTAAACTAGCGGGGAGGGACCAAGAGACCCAGTACTTC. Translated: CASSKLAGRDQETQYF. The chain is built from TRBV6-1 and TRBJ2-5, with TRBD2 matching 10 bases. This CDR3 is 16 amino acids long. The V gene's germline CDR1 is MNHNS and CDR2 SASEGT. Trimming at V came to 5 bases and at J to 0 bases, leaving 6 bases not matched to a gene.

This clonotype was found many times. This chain connects TRBV6-5 to TRBJ2-5; tentatively, D is TRBD2 (6 bases). The CDR3 runs to 14 residues. Per germline, CDR1 MNHEY and CDR2 SVGAGI. V dropped 5 bases and J dropped 2 bases, with 12 bases sitting between them. The CDR3 DNA is TGTGCCAGCAGTCACCGACTAGGACAAGAGACCCAGTACTTC. Translated: CASSHRLGQETQYF.

The chain joins TRBV27 to TRBJ1-6, with D maybe TRBD1 (6 bases). V was cut by 7 bases and J by 7 bases, with 17 bases left in between. This CDR3 is built from 15 residues. Germline assignment: CDR1 MNHEY and CDR2 SMNVEV (reference sequence). As DNA, the CDR3 is TGTGCCAGCACCGTTGCTTGGGGGGCAAATTCACCCCTCCACTTT. This sequence encodes CASTVAWGANSPLHF.

This clonotype was recorded a few times. This rearrangement joins TRBV7-3 to TRBJ2-2; 15 bases line up with TRBD2. This CDR3 is 16 amino acids long. Unmatched junction bases numbered 1, after V lost 3 bases and J lost 5 bases. CDR1 and CDR2 from the germline V gene are SGHTA and FQGTGA. Here the CDR3 DNA reads TGTGCCAGCAGCTTCGGACTAGCGGGGGGGACCGGGGAGCTGTTTTTT. Amino acid sequence: CASSFGLAGGTGELFF.

Comments on this clonotype: A much larger clone is a single base away; this may be a read error. The rearrangement links TRBV28 to TRBJ2-6, with 7 bases identical to TRBD1. CDR1 is MDHEN, CDR2 SYDVKM, per germline. There are 16 residues in the CDR3. The CDR3 region has the DNA TGTGCCAGCAATGACAGGGAGATCTCTGTGGCCAACGTCCTGACTTTC. Amino acid sequence: CASNDREISVANVLTF.

This clonotype appeared a few times. The CDR3 DNA sequence: TGTGCCAGTACCACAAGACCGGCGGGGACTGAAGCTTTCTTT. It translates to CASTTRPAGTEAFF. The V and J genes are TRBV19 and TRBJ1-1; D gene uncertain. V dropped 7 bases and J dropped 5 bases, with 17 bases sitting between them. CDR1 is LNHDA and CDR2 is SQIVND in the germline V gene (reference sequence). This CDR3 contains 14 residues.

This clonotype was counted at least ten times. The chain recombines TRBV6-1 with TRBJ2-2, with D possibly TRBD2 on 5 matching bases. V lost 9 bases, J lost 2 bases, and 13 bases lay in between. This CDR3 comprises 14 residues. Germline loops: CDR1 MNHNS, CDR2 SASEGT. The CDR3: CASPRTGNTGELFF. The CDR3 DNA reads TGTGCCAGTCCCAGGACGGGAAACACCGGGGAGCTGTTTTTT.

In regard to this clonotype: This may be a read error: a much more frequent sequence differs by one nucleotide. The V gene is TRBV20-1, the J gene TRBJ1-2; no clear D. CDR3 length equals 13 residues. The germline V and J ends were trimmed by 8 bases and 3 bases, with 16 bases remaining between them. Germline V CDR1 and CDR2: DFQATT, SNEGSKA (reference sequence). The CDR3 nucleotides are TGCAGTTCTATATCCCCAGGAGACTATGGCTACACCTTC. Protein product: CSSISPGDYGYTF.

The chain is built from TRBV12-3 or TRBV12-4 and TRBJ1-3; D might be TRBD1 (6 bases). There are 16 residues in the CDR3. Trimming cost V 3 bases and J 3 bases, with 15 bases left between them. The CDR3 protein is CASSFGQKNFGNTIYF. CDR3 DNA sequence: TGTGCCAGCAGTTTCGGACAGAAGAACTTTGGAAACACCATATATTTT.

Concerning this clonotype itself: Compared with germline, one end of the junction differs, possibly owing to a read error. This chain connects TRBV2 to TRBJ2-7; 7 positions match TRBD2. This CDR3 has 15 amino acids. Germline-derived CDR1 and CDR2 are SNHLY and FYNNEI. The CDR3 DNA reads TGTGCCAGCAGTTGGCTAGCGGATAGCTCCTACGAGCAGTGCTTC. It yields the protein CASSWLADSSYEQCF.

In this sample, this clonotype turned up many times. V usage is TRBV5-6 and J usage is TRBJ1-6, with D tentatively TRBD1 (5 bases). Germline values: CDR1 SGHDT, CDR2 YYEEEE. The CDR3 covers 14 residues. V dropped 2 bases and J dropped 10 bases, with 13 bases sitting between them. In DNA, the CDR3 is TGTGCCAGCAGCTTCAGGACATTGGACTCACCCCTCCACTTT. Translating gives CASSFRTLDSPLHF.

This clonotype has a count of ten or more. The chain uses TRBV9 and TRBJ1-5, with a possible D match to TRBD1 (6 bases). Germline loops: CDR1 SGDLS, CDR2 YYNGEE. Trimming took off 2 bases at V and 5 bases at J, with 11 bases between the two ends. The CDR3 contains 14 residues. The CDR3 loop reads CASSVEGGYQPQHF. CDR3 DNA: TGTGCCAGCAGCGTCGAGGGGGGGTATCAGCCCCAGCATTTT.

This clonotype was seen ten or more times. V gene TRBV6-2 or TRBV6-3 combines with J gene TRBJ1-1, with unresolved D. CDR1 is MNHEY, CDR2 SVGEGT, per germline. The CDR3 is 14 amino acids. V dropped 2 bases and J dropped 2 bases, with 9 bases sitting between them. Written as DNA, the CDR3 is TGTGCCAGCAGTTACATGCGGAGAAACACTGAAGCTTTCTTT. Protein product: CASSYMRRNTEAFF.

This clonotype appeared many times. The rearrangement joins TRBV20-1 to TRBJ1-6; D uncertain. This CDR3 has 16 amino acids. Germline-derived CDR1 and CDR2 are DFQATT and SNEGSKA (reference sequence). With 3 bases removed from V and 0 bases from J, the gap between germline ends came to 12 bases. Written as DNA, the CDR3 is TGCAGTGCTAGGAGGGCGGGGAGCTCCTATAATTCACCCCTCCACTTT. Translation gives CSARRAGSSYNSPLHF.

There are many counts of this clonotype. The J gene is TRBJ1-6, the V gene TRBV11-2, with a possible D match to TRBD1 (5 bases). The ends were cut back, 5 bases at V and 9 bases at J, with 11 bases in the middle. Per the germline V gene, CDR1 is SGHAT and CDR2 is FQNNGV. The CDR3 covers 13 residues. The CDR3 reads CASSPSGASPLHF. Here the CDR3 DNA reads TGTGCCAGCAGCCCTAGTGGGGCTTCACCCCTCCACTTT.

This clonotype occurred many times. The rearrangement uses TRBV28 and TRBJ2-7; the match to TRBD1 covers 8 bases. The CDR3 consists of 14 residues. Trimming took 5 bases from V and 7 from J; bases not matched to a gene: 10. The germline V gene encodes CDR1 MDHEN and CDR2 SYDVKM. The CDR3 nucleotides read TGTGCCAGCAGTCTGGACAGGGTGGGTAAGGAGCAGTACTTC. As protein: CASSLDRVGKEQYF.

The V gene is TRBV27, the J gene TRBJ1-1; D is perhaps TRBD1 (6 bases). Trimming stripped 1 base from V and 5 bases from J, with 11 bases between. The CDR3 sequence is 14 residues long. CDR1 is MNHEY, CDR2 SMNVEV, per germline (reference sequence). CDR3 amino acids: CASSLYQGRTEAFF. The CDR3, as DNA: TGTGCCAGCAGTTTATACCAGGGGAGAACTGAAGCTTTCTTT.

This clonotype occurred many times. The CDR3 spells CSVITGGGREQYF. The CDR3 DNA is TGCAGTGTAATAACAGGGGGCGGACGCGAGCAGTACTTC. The chain joins TRBV20-1 to TRBJ2-7; 9 bases map to TRBD1. The CDR3 has 13 amino acids. Per germline, CDR1 DFQATT and CDR2 SNEGSKA (reference sequence). V shed 7 bases and J 6 bases; nucleotides not matched to a gene: 10.

This chain links TRBV6-5 with TRBJ2-7, with D hard to call. Germline loops: CDR1 MNHEY, CDR2 SVGAGI. This CDR3 region has 15 residues. Trimming shortened V by 2 bases and J by 5 bases, and 16 bases separated the two germline ends. The CDR3 bases are TGTGCCAGCAGTTACGTCGCCCAAGGACCCAACGAGCAGTACTTC. Translation: CASSYVAQGPNEQYF.

Only a few counts were recorded for this clonotype. The chain combines TRBV28 with TRBJ1-1; D gene unclear. V was shortened by 6 bases and J by 0 bases, with 14 bases between the two germline ends. CDR1 MDHEN and CDR2 SYDVKM come from the germline V gene. The CDR3 contains 15 residues. The CDR3 loop is CASSWALTVNTEAFF. DNA of the CDR3: TGTGCCAGCAGCTGGGCCCTAACGGTGAACACTGAAGCTTTCTTT.

This clonotype was counted ten times or more. The gene calls are TRBV24-1 and TRBJ2-2; D gene ambiguous. Germline CDR1 and CDR2: KGHDR and SFDVKD. V was cut by 0 bases and J by 0 bases, with 7 bases left in between. The CDR3 extends over 16 amino acids. In DNA, the CDR3 is TGTGCCACCAGTGATTTGACCGGAGCGAACACCGGGGAGCTGTTTTTT. Its translation: CATSDLTGANTGELFF.

This clonotype was counted ten times or more. CDR3 DNA: TGTGCCACCAGTGATTCGAAGTGGAGGGAGCAGTACTTC. Translating gives CATSDSKWREQYF. The V call is TRBV24-1, the J call TRBJ2-7; D possibly corresponds to TRBD2 (5 bases). Trimming stripped 2 bases from V and 7 bases from J, with 11 bases between. CDR1 and CDR2 (germline): KGHDR, SFDVKD. CDR3 length: 13 residues.